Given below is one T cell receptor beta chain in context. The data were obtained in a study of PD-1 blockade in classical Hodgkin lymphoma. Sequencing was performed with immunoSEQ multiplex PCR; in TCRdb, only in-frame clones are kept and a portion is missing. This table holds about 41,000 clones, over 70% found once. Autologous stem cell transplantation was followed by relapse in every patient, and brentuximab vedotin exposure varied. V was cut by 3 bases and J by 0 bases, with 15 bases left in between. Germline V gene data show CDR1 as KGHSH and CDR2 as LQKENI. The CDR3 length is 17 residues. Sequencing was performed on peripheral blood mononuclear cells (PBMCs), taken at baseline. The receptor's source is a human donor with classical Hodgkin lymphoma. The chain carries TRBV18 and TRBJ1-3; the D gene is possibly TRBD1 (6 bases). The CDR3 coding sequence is TGTGCCAGCTCACCGTTTAAAGACAGGTTCTCTGGAAACACCATATATTTT. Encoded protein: CASSPFKDRFSGNTIYF.